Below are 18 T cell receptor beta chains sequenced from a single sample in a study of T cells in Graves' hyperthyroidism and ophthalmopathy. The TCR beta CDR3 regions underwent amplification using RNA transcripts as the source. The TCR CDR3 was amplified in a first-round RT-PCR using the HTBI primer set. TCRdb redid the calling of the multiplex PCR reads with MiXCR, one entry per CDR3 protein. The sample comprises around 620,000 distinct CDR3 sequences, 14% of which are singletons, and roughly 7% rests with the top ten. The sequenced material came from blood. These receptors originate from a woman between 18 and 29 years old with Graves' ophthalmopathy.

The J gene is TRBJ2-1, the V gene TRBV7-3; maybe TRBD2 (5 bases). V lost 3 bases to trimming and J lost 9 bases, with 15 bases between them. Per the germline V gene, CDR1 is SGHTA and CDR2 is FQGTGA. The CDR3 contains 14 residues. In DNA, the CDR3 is TGTGCCAGCAGCTTCGGGGTCTTTTCCGGTGAGCAGTTCTTC. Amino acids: CASSFGVFSGEQFF.

In DNA, the CDR3 is TGTGCCACCAGTGACCGACGGAATCAGCCCCAGCATTTT. Translation: CATSDRRNQPQHF. The chain is built from TRBV24-1 and TRBJ1-5; no reliable D call. Looked up from germline, CDR1 is KGHDR and CDR2 is SFDVKD. The CDR3 loop spans 13 amino acids. V shed 4 bases and J shed 4 bases, with 7 bases lying between them.

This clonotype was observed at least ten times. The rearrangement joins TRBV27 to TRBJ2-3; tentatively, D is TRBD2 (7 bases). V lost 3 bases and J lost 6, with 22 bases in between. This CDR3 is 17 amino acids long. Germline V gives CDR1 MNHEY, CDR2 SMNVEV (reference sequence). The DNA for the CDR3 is TGTGCCAGCAGTTTTTACTTTAGGACGGGGGGCCGGGATACGCAGTATTTT. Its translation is CASSFYFRTGGRDTQYF.

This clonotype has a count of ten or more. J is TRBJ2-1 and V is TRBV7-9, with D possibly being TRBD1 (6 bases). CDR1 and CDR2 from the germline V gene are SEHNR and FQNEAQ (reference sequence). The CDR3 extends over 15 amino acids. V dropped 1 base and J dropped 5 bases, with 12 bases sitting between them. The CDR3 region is CASSLVGDINNEQFF. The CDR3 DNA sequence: TGTGCCAGCAGCTTAGTCGGGGACATCAACAATGAGCAGTTCTTC.

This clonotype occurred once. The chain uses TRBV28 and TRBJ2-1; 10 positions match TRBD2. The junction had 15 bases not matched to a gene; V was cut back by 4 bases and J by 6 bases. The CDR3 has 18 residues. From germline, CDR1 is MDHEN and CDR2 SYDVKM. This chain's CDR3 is CASSWAGLAGVSGNEQFF. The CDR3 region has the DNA TGTGCCAGCAGTTGGGCGGGCCTAGCGGGAGTCTCTGGCAATGAGCAGTTCTTC.

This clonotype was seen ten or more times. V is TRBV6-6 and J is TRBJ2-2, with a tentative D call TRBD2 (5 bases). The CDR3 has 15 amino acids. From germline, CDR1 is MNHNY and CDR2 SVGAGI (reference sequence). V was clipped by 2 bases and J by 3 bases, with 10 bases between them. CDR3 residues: CASSYIATDTGELFF. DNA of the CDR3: TGTGCCAGCAGTTACATAGCGACGGACACCGGGGAGCTGTTTTTT.

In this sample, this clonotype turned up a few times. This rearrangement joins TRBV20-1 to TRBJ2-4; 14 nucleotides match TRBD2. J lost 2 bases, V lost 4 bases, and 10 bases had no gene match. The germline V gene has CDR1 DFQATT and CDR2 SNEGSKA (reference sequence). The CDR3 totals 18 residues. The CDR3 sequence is CSAMGTSGGGWTKNIQYF. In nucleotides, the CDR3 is TGCAGTGCTATGGGGACTAGCGGGGGAGGATGGACCAAAAACATTCAGTACTTC.

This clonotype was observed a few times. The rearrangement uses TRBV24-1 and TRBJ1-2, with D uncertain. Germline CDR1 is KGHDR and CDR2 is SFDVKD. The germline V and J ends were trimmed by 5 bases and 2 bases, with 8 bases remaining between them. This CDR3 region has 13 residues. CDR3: CATSVELNYGYTF. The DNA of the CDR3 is TGTGCCACCAGTGTGGAGCTCAACTATGGCTACACCTTC.

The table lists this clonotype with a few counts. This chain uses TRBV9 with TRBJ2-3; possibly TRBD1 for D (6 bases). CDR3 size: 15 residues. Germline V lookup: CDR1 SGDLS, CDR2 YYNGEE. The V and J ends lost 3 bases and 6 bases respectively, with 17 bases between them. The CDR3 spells CASSAGTLTGDTQYF. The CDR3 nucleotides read TGTGCCAGCAGCGCGGGGACACTCACGGGGGATACGCAGTATTTT.

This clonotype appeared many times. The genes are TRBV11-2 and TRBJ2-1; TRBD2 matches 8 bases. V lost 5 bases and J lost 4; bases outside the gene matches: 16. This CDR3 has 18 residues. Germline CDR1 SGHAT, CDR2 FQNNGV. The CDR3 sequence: CASSQGRGSGSLYNEQFF. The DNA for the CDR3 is TGTGCCAGCAGCCAAGGGCGGGGGAGCGGGAGCCTTTACAATGAGCAGTTCTTC.

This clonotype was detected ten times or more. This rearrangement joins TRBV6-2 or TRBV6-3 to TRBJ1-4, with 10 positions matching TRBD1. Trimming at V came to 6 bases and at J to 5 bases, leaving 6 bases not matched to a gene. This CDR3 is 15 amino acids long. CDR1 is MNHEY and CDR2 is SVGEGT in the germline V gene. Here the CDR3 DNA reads TGTGCCAGCAGCGACGGGGGACAGGGGAATGAAAAACTGTTTTTT. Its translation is CASSDGGQGNEKLFF.

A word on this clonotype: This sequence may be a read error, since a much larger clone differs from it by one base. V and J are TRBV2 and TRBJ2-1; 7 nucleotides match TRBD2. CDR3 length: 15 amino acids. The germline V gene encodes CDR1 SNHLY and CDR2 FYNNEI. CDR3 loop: CASSLTGGANNQQFF. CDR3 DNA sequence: TGTGCCAGCAGCTTAACGGGAGGTGCGAACAATCAGCAGTTCTTC.

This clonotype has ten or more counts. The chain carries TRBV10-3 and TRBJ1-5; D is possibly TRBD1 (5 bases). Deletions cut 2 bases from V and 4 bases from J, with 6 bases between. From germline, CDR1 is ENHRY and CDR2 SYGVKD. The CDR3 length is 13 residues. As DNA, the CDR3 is TGTGCCATCAGTGAGGGGGGAAATCAGCCCCAGCATTTT. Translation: CAISEGGNQPQHF.

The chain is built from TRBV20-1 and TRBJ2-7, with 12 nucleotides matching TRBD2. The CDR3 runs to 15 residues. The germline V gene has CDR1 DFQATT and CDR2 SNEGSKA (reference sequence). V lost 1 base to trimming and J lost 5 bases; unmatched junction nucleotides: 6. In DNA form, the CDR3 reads TGCAGTGCTAGAGGTACTAGCGGGAGGACCGACGAGCAGTACTTC. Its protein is CSARGTSGRTDEQYF.

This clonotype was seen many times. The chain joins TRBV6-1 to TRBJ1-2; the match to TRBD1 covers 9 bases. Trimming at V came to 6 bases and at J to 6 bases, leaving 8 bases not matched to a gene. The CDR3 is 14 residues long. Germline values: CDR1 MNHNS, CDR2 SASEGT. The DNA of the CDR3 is TGTGCCAGCAGCCCGGGACAGGGTATCGATGGCTACACCTTC. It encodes CASSPGQGIDGYTF.

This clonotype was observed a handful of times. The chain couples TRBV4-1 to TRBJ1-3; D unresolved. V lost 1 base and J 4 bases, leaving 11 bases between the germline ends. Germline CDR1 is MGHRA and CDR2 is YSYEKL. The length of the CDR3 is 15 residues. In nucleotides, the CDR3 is TGCGCCAGCAGCCAAGCCTGGGGAGGCGGAAACACCATATATTTT. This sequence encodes CASSQAWGGGNTIYF.

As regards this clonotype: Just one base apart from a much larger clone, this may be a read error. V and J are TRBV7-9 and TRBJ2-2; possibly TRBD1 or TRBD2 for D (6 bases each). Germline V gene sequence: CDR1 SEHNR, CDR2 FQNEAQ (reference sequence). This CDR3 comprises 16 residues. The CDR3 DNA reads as TGTGCCAGCACCTTATGGGGGGCGCGTACCACCGGGGGGCTGTTTTTT. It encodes CASTLWGARTTGGLFF. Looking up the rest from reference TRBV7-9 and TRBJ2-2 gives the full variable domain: DTGVSQNPRHKITKRGQNVTFRCDPISEHNRLYWYRQTLGQGPEFLTYFQNEAQLEKSRLLSDRFSAERPKGSFSTLEIQRTEQGDSAMYLCASTLWGARTTGGLFFGEGSRLTVL.

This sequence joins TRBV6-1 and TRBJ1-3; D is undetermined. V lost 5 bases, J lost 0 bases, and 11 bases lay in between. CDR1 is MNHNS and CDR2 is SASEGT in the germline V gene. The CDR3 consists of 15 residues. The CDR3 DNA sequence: TGTGCCAGCAGTCAATTCCAGAGCTCTGGAAACACCATATATTTT. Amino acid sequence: CASSQFQSSGNTIYF.